This T cell receptor beta chain was recovered during a study of CD8 T cells in Susac syndrome. The RNA, about 0.5 to 1 ug, was put through reverse transcription using random hexamers. Across 54 Vbeta and 13 Jbeta, immunoSEQ multiplex PCR amplified TCR beta CDR3. TCRdb reprocessed the immunoSEQ multiplex PCR reads via MiXCR and lists one record per CDR3 protein. This sample has hundreds of thousands of distinct CDR3 sequences; 85% occur once, and the top ten carry more than 0.09%. Germline V lookup: CDR1 MGHRA, CDR2 YSYEKL. V lost 2 bases and J lost 4; bases outside the gene matches: 4. This CDR3 comprises 14 residues.

The sample consisted of CD8+ T cells from PBMCs. The chain links TRBV4-1 to TRBJ2-7, with 8 positions matching TRBD2. The source is a human donor with multiple sclerosis. CDR3 sequence (DNA): TGCGCCAGCAGCCAAACCGAGCGGGGGTACGAGCAGTACTTC. Amino acids: CASSQTERGYEQYF.